This record looks at one TCR beta chain sequence and its context. The target of this receptor is not known. One base away there is no much larger clone; base qualities are not given. The germline V gene encodes CDR1 SGHNT and CDR2 YENEEA. V drops 0 bases and J drops 3 bases, leaving 3 bases in between. The CDR3 measures 13 amino acids from cysteine to phenylalanine. Only the CDR3 portion is preserved as DNA: 39 bases, with reading frame beginning at the first base. TCRbeta CDR3 regions were amplified from genomic DNA using the immunoSEQ Assay, a bias-controlled multiplex PCR. The paper's processing steps were these. The number of nucleated cells in each sample was estimated from the amplification of reference gene primers within the assay. To quantify the absolute abundance of each unique TCRbeta CDR3 rearrangement, sequence reads were collapsed and filtered. For each sample, productive Simpson clonality was calculated as the square root of Simpson's diversity index over productive rearrangements. Held by TCRdb, this immuneACCESS table contains in-frame sequences only and omits some clones. Under half of the omission traces to an unresolved V gene where checked; the cause of the rest is unknown. V, J and clone size reflect that table, while D and trimming were determined from the DNA. For this sample the table gives roughly 350,000 clones, of which around 90% were detected only once. The biggest ten clones account for 2.5% to 4% of the sample.

This sample is part of a study of blood T cell repertoires in COVID-19 (dated by TCRdb to the early 2020s). The study in broad terms: Samples from collaborators originated in the United States, Italy and Spain and spanned both the acute and convalescent phases of COVID-19. The sample metadata nearly always contained a de-identified subject ID, COVID-19 status, age in years and sex. The material from the prospective study consisted of cDNA or gDNA derived from T cells, B-cell-depleted T cells, or PBMCs. Where available, HLA class I and class II types were taken from metadata supplied by the sample provider and were not determined by assay-based typing. Subjects who had been exposed to COVID-19, were actively infected with it, or had recovered from it provided the deeply sampled blood TCRbeta repertoires that made up the dataset. A freely available public database, intended as a resource for researchers studying the immune response to SARS-CoV-2, is where the repertoires were released. Samples came from the ongoing ImmuneRACE study (first 160 participants) plus 1,254 subjects from 6 global collaborators. Broader findings and caveats from the paper: The amount of clinical and demographic metadata varied by source and participant and was provided uncurated.

A second Seattle source provided samples from volunteer blood donors who had recovered from COVID-19. Whole blood was collected in K2EDTA tubes by collaborating institutions according to the institutions' own protocols. For TCRbeta analysis, collaborators shipped samples as frozen whole blood, isolated PBMCs, or DNA extracted from either of those sample types. The TCR sequence derives from a young woman who had recovered from COVID-19. Sequencing used peripheral blood. The V gene is TRBV11-3 and the J gene is TRBJ1-3; the D segment cannot be called with confidence. The CDR3 protein is CASSLDGGNTIYF. DNA sequence: TGTGCCAGCAGCTTAGACGGTGGAAACACCATATATTTT.